Each of the 24 T cell receptor beta chains below was sequenced from the same sample in a study of blood T cell repertoires in COVID-19. The assay was immunoSEQ multiplex PCR, and TCRdb's table has in-frame clones only and misses some. The sample consists of around 150,000 clones, about nine tenths of them appearing once. The sequencing sample was made of peripheral blood. These receptors were obtained from a man aged 25-40 years with COVID-19, enrolled during active disease.

V is TRBV5-1 and J is TRBJ1-1; 9 nucleotides align to TRBD1. Per germline, CDR1 SGHRS and CDR2 YFSETQ. With 4 bases clipped from V and 4 bases from J, the junction kept 5 bases outside the gene matches. The CDR3 covers 14 residues. CDR3 sequence reads: CASSGGTGITEAFF. In nucleotides, the CDR3 is TGCGCCAGCAGCGGGGGGACAGGGATCACTGAAGCTTTCTTT.

This clone was observed a single time. CDR3 in amino acids: CASSLLDSANYGYTF. Here the CDR3 DNA reads TGTGCCAGCAGCTTATTGGACAGCGCTAACTATGGCTACACCTTC. This rearrangement joins TRBV7-2 to TRBJ1-2; TRBD1 is a possible D gene (6 bases). CDR1 is SGHTA, CDR2 FQGNSA, per germline. This CDR3 is 15 amino acids long. V lost 2 bases, J lost 0 bases, and 10 bases lay in between.

The chain couples TRBV18 to TRBJ2-3, with 9 bases matching TRBD1. The germline CDR1 and CDR2 sequences are KGHSH and LQKENI. This CDR3 is built from 15 residues. After removal of 2 bases from V and 2 bases from J, the junction contained 2 bases not matched to a gene. CDR3 nucleotides: TGTGCCAGCTCACCAACAGGGGGCAACACAGATACGCAGTATTTT. It encodes CASSPTGGNTDTQYF.

The V call is TRBV5-4, the J call TRBJ2-2; possible D gene TRBD1, 5 bases. Per the germline V gene, CDR1 is SGHNT and CDR2 is YYREEE (reference sequence). The V and J ends lost 2 bases and 4 bases respectively, with 12 bases between them. The CDR3 runs to 15 residues. The CDR3 DNA reads as TGTGCCAGCAGCTTCCGGACAAGTTCCACCGGGGAGCTGTTTTTT. Protein product: CASSFRTSSTGELFF.

V gene TRBV25-1 combines with J gene TRBJ1-1, with 7 bases that match TRBD1. Germline V CDR1 and CDR2: MGHDK, SYGVNS. This CDR3 is 15 amino acids long. V was clipped by 3 bases and J by 1 base; unmatched bases: 5. The CDR3 loop reads CASSDPRQGNTEAFF. In DNA, the CDR3 is TGTGCCAGCAGTGATCCCCGACAGGGGAACACTGAAGCTTTCTTT.

The chain carries TRBV12-3 or TRBV12-4 and TRBJ1-2; 7 bases fit TRBD1. This CDR3 is 13 amino acids long. With V trimmed by 4 bases and J by 7 bases, 6 bases remained unmatched. Written as DNA, the CDR3 is TGTGCCAGCAGTTCAGGGGGAGTAAGTGGCTACACCTTC. Its protein product is CASSSGGVSGYTF.

The chain recombines TRBV19 with TRBJ2-1; D uncertain. The CDR3 length is 17 residues. V lost 3 bases to trimming and J lost 0 bases, with 15 bases between them. Germline CDR1 reads LNHDA; CDR2 reads SQIVND (reference sequence). DNA of the CDR3: TGTGCCAGTAGTATCACCGTAGGCCGGAGCTCCTACAATGAGCAGTTCTTC. Translating it yields CASSITVGRSSYNEQFF.

The gene calls are TRBV5-4 and TRBJ1-6; 8 positions agree with TRBD1. CDR3 size: 13 residues. Germline V CDR1 and CDR2: SGHNT, YYREEE (reference sequence). Germline trimming cut 4 bases from V and 7 bases from J; bases unmatched to any gene: 1. As DNA, the CDR3 is TGTGCCAGCAGCACAGGGGGGAATTCACCCCTCCACTTT. Protein sequence: CASSTGGNSPLHF.

The V call is TRBV18, the J call TRBJ2-1, with 10 bases identical to TRBD1. Germline values: CDR1 KGHSH, CDR2 LQKENI. The ends lost 3 bases at V and 4 bases at J; junction bases unmatched: 3. The length of the CDR3 is 15 residues. CDR3 sequence reads: CASSPPGQGYNEQFF. The CDR3 DNA reads as TGTGCCAGCTCACCCCCGGGACAGGGGTACAATGAGCAGTTCTTC.

The rearrangement links TRBV4-3 to TRBJ1-4; D is possibly TRBD1 (6 bases). CDR1 and CDR2 from the germline V gene are LGHNA and YSLEER. The CDR3 runs 13 residues. Between the trimmed V and J ends, which lost 5 bases and 2 bases, there was a span of 6 bases. CDR3 DNA sequence: TGCGCCAGCAGCAGGGGGACTAATGAAAAACTGTTTTTT. This sequence encodes CASSRGTNEKLFF.

CDR3 nucleotide sequence: TGTGCCAGCACCTCAAGCTCAGGGTGGGGCACCGGGGAGCTGTTTTTT. This codes for CASTSSSGWGTGELFF. The rearrangement uses TRBV25-1 and TRBJ2-2; D is possibly TRBD1 (5 bases). The germline CDR1 and CDR2 sequences are MGHDK and SYGVNS. The CDR3 covers 16 residues. The V gene lost 7 bases and the J gene lost 4 bases, with 19 bases spanning the gap.

The chain uses TRBV15 and TRBJ2-5, with TRBD1 matching 9 bases. The CDR3 runs 15 residues. V shed 3 bases and J 5 bases; nucleotides not matched to a gene: 7. Germline V gene sequence: CDR1 LNHNV, CDR2 YYDKDF (reference sequence). The CDR3 DNA follows: TGTGCCACCAGCAGCTTCCGGGACAGGGAGGAGACCCAGTACTTC. Its translation is CATSSFRDREETQYF.

The CDR3 here is CASSPSGLAAYEQYF. The CDR3 bases are TGTGCCAGCAGCCCTTCGGGACTAGCGGCCTACGAGCAGTACTTC. The rearrangement joins TRBV4-2 to TRBJ2-7; 11 bases agree with TRBD2. The J segment lost 2 bases and the V segment lost 4 bases, leaving 4 bases of the junction unmatched. The CDR3 sequence is 15 residues long. The germline CDR1 and CDR2 sequences are LGHNA and YNFKEQ.

V and J are TRBV6-5 and TRBJ1-3, with 7 bases identical to TRBD1. This CDR3 region has 14 residues. CDR1 and CDR2 (germline): MNHEY, SVGAGI. Unmatched junction bases numbered 7, after V lost 11 bases and J lost 0 bases. The CDR3 DNA reads as TGTGCCTCGAGTCAGGGGGGCTCTGGAAACACCATATATTTT. As protein: CASSQGGSGNTIYF.

The table lists this clone with a count of one. This rearrangement joins TRBV9 to TRBJ1-3, with D possibly matching TRBD1 (5 bases). This CDR3 spans 17 amino acids. Per germline, CDR1 SGDLS and CDR2 YYNGEE. V was shortened by 1 base and J by 3 bases, with 17 bases between the two germline ends. The CDR3 region is CASSVWGGNLNGNTIYF. The CDR3 DNA reads as TGTGCCAGCAGCGTATGGGGCGGGAACTTAAATGGAAACACCATATATTTT.

The chain employs TRBV5-4 and TRBJ1-2; 10 bases align to TRBD1. The trim removed 4 bases at V and 3 bases at J, leaving 6 bases unmatched. Germline V gives CDR1 SGHNT, CDR2 YYREEE (reference sequence). The CDR3 extends over 15 amino acids. In nucleotides, the CDR3 is TGTGCCAGCAGCGGCCGGACAGGGGGGGACTATGGCTACACCTTC. It specifies CASSGRTGGDYGYTF.

This clone has only a few counts. V is TRBV6-5 and J is TRBJ1-4; 10 nucleotides line up with TRBD1. In germline, CDR1 is MNHEY, CDR2 SVGAGI. J was trimmed by 8 bases and V by 6 bases; bases with no gene match: 6. CDR3 length: 14 amino acids. As DNA, the CDR3 is TGTGCCAGCAGCCTCGACAGGGGGCAAGAAAAACTGTTTTTT. It is translated as CASSLDRGQEKLFF.

J is TRBJ2-1 and V is TRBV6-5; possibly TRBD2 for D (5 bases). Looked up from germline, CDR1 is MNHEY and CDR2 is SVGAGI. V shed 7 bases and J shed 0 bases, with 13 bases lying between them. This CDR3 is 15 amino acids long. CDR3 protein: CASIAGAISYNEQFF. The CDR3 bases are TGTGCCAGCATCGCGGGCGCGATCTCCTACAATGAGCAGTTCTTC.

The V call is TRBV28, the J call TRBJ2-7; TRBD1 might be the D (7 bases). The CDR3 is 15 amino acids. Germline CDR1 is MDHEN and CDR2 is SYDVKM. Trimming shortened V by 6 bases and J by 9 bases, and 24 bases separated the two germline ends. CDR3: CASSPRGAAIRSQYF. The DNA of the CDR3 is TGTGCCAGCAGCCCCAGGGGGGCAGCTATACGATCGCAGTACTTC.

The chain uses TRBV5-1 and TRBJ1-1; no reliable D call. The germline V gene encodes CDR1 SGHRS and CDR2 YFSETQ. With 1 base removed from V and 1 base from J, the gap between germline ends came to 11 bases. This CDR3 is built from 15 residues. The chain's CDR3 is CASSLTTVPNTEAFF. As DNA, the CDR3 is TGCGCCAGCAGCTTGACCACAGTCCCGAACACTGAAGCTTTCTTT.

V usage is TRBV4-3 and J usage is TRBJ1-4; D is unclear. The ends were cut back, 3 bases at V and 0 bases at J, with 8 bases in the middle. CDR1 and CDR2 from the germline V gene are LGHNA and YSLEER. The CDR3 consists of 15 residues. This CDR3 reads CASSQSTATNEKLFF. As DNA, the CDR3 is TGCGCCAGCAGCCAGTCCACGGCAACTAATGAAAAACTGTTTTTT.

J is TRBJ1-2 and V is TRBV12-3 or TRBV12-4, with D uncertain. This CDR3 region has 13 residues. V gave up 0 bases and J gave up 4 bases, with 6 bases separating them. DNA for the CDR3: TGTGCCAGCAGTTTAGCGGCGGTCTATGGCTACACCTTC. Residues: CASSLAAVYGYTF.

The chain carries TRBV5-4 and TRBJ2-3, with TRBD1 matching 11 bases. This CDR3 comprises 15 residues. Trimming cost V 4 bases and J 5 bases; bases outside gene matches: 6. The germline CDR1 and CDR2 sequences are SGHNT and YYREEE (reference sequence). CDR3: CASSPWTGGRDTQYF. The CDR3 DNA is TGTGCCAGCAGCCCCTGGACAGGGGGCCGAGATACGCAGTATTTT. The full variable domain, its missing parts supplied by reference TRBV5-4 and TRBJ2-3, is ETGVTQSPTHLIKTRGQQVTLRCSSQSGHNTVSWYQQALGQGPQFIFQYYREEENGRGNFPPRFSGLQFPNYSSELNVNALELDDSALYLCASSPWTGGRDTQYFGPGTRLTVL.

This chain connects TRBV6-5 to TRBJ2-1, with 9 bases aligning to TRBD2. The CDR3 consists of 14 residues. From germline, CDR1 is MNHEY and CDR2 SVGAGI. The CDR3 DNA is TGTGCTACAAAGGAGGGACTAGCTCACAATGAGCAGTTCTTC. Its protein is CATKEGLAHNEQFF.